These 32 T cell receptor beta chains were sequenced from one sample in a study of T cell repertoires in cytomegalovirus infection (dated by TCRdb to the late 2010s). For sequencing, an Illumina HiSeq 1500 was employed. TCRdb trimmed public reads at Q25 via fastp, called clones via MiXCR and kept in-frame beta chains. Rows merge per CDR3 protein into single entries with the most common DNA and genes. The sample profile shows 150,000 to 200,000 distinct CDR3 sequences; under 20% of them were found once. Under 20% of the sample belongs to the ten largest clones. Sequenced material: CD8+ T cells from PBMCs. The receptors here all came from a human donor in good health (CMV status not recorded). Some clones in this sample may be carry-over from other donors' samples.

This clonotype was counted a few times. The chain employs TRBV14 and TRBJ2-5, with 9 bases that match TRBD1. This CDR3 is built from 13 residues. In germline, CDR1 is SGHDN, CDR2 FVKESK. The J segment lost 6 bases and the V segment lost 3 bases, leaving 2 bases of the junction unmatched. This CDR3 reads CASSQGQGKTQYF. CDR3 in DNA: TGTGCCAGCAGCCAGGGACAGGGAAAGACCCAGTACTTC.

The table lists this clonotype with a few counts. The chain combines TRBV7-7 with TRBJ2-3; D gene uncertain. V was pared by 2 bases and J by 5 bases, with 11 bases between. CDR3 size: 14 residues. Germline CDR1 reads SSHAT; CDR2 reads FNYEAQ (reference sequence). The CDR3 DNA follows: TGTGCCAGCAGCTTAAGGTCGGGTCTAGATACGCAGTATTTT. This gives the protein CASSLRSGLDTQYF.

This clonotype was observed a handful of times. In nucleotides, the CDR3 is TGTGCCAGCAGCTTGGACTTCGGGAGCACAGATACGCAGTATTTT. Protein sequence: CASSLDFGSTDTQYF. The chain carries TRBV7-2 and TRBJ2-3, with D perhaps TRBD2 (5 bases). This CDR3 comprises 15 residues. The germline V gene encodes CDR1 SGHTA and CDR2 FQGNSA. Trimming left V 3 bases short and J 0 bases short, with 10 bases between.

The chain uses TRBV28 and TRBJ2-7; unclear D gene. The CDR3 runs 14 residues. Germline CDR1 and CDR2: MDHEN and SYDVKM. V lost 4 bases, J lost 6 bases, and 16 bases lay in between. The CDR3 region is CASSYPPDTFEQYF. CDR3 in DNA: TGTGCCAGCAGTTACCCCCCGGATACATTCGAGCAGTACTTC.

This clonotype has a handful of counts. V is TRBV7-6 and J is TRBJ2-7, with D possibly being TRBD2 (6 bases). V lost 5 bases and J 0 bases, leaving 14 bases between the germline ends. This CDR3 comprises 15 residues. CDR1 is SGHVS and CDR2 is FNYEAQ in the germline V gene. The CDR3 coding sequence is TGTGCCAGCAGCGCTAGCGAAAGTTACTCCTACGAGCAGTACTTC. This translates into CASSASESYSYEQYF.

The genes are TRBV7-6 and TRBJ2-7, with 10 nucleotides matching TRBD2. Germline V lookup: CDR1 SGHVS, CDR2 FNYEAQ. The CDR3 length is 17 residues. J was trimmed by 0 bases and V by 1 base; bases with no gene match: 6. The CDR3 spells CASSLVSEREGSYEQYF. As DNA, the CDR3 is TGTGCCAGCAGCTTAGTCTCTGAGCGGGAGGGCTCCTACGAGCAGTACTTC.

A few counts support this clonotype. This chain connects TRBV6-2 or TRBV6-3 to TRBJ1-2, with D perhaps TRBD1 (5 bases). Trimming removed 10 bases from V and 2 bases from J, with 14 bases in between. This CDR3 is 13 amino acids long. CDR1 is MNHEY and CDR2 is SVGEGT in the germline V gene. CDR3: CATAMGLNYGYTF. The CDR3 DNA follows: TGTGCCACTGCGATGGGACTAAACTATGGCTACACCTTC.

This clonotype was counted a few times. The gene calls are TRBV12-3 or TRBV12-4 and TRBJ2-5, with 8 positions matching TRBD2. This CDR3 is 15 amino acids long. V was pared by 4 bases and J by 4 bases, with 8 bases of the junction left unmatched. The CDR3 sequence: CASSSLAGAGETQYF. DNA for the CDR3: TGTGCCAGCAGTTCGCTAGCGGGCGCGGGAGAGACCCAGTACTTC.

The chain carries TRBV7-2 and TRBJ2-3, with D unclear. Germline lookup yields CDR1 SGHTA and CDR2 FQGNSA. Trimming took 1 base from V and 2 from J, leaving 10 bases between them. CDR3 size: 15 residues. CDR3 in DNA: TGTGCCAGCAGCTTAGTTAGTCGGATCACAGATACGCAGTATTTT. Its protein product is CASSLVSRITDTQYF.

The chain is built from TRBV29-1 and TRBJ2-1; 10 positions agree with TRBD2. J lost 7 bases, V lost 6 bases, and 12 bases had no gene match. The length of the CDR3 is 15 residues. Germline assignment: CDR1 SQVTM and CDR2 ANQGSEA. The CDR3 loop reads CSVGASGRLWNEQFF. In DNA, the CDR3 is TGCAGCGTGGGCGCTAGCGGGAGACTTTGGAATGAGCAGTTCTTC.

In its sample, this clonotype is medium-sized. One end of the junction is discordant with germline, which a read error may explain. V is TRBV7-2 and J is TRBJ2-2; TRBD2 agrees at 8 bases. There are 14 residues in the CDR3. Per the germline V gene, CDR1 is SGHTA and CDR2 is FQGNSA. The CDR3 DNA sequence: TGTGCCAGTAGCTTGGGACTAGACACCGGGGAGCTGTTTTTT. Its translation: CASSLGLDTGELFF.

This clonotype was counted only a few times. The chain carries TRBV19 and TRBJ2-1; TRBD2 might be the D (6 bases). In germline, CDR1 is LNHDA, CDR2 SQIVND (reference sequence). V lost 5 bases, J lost 8 bases, and 10 bases lay in between. The CDR3 has 12 amino acids. CDR3 protein: CASSPGGDEQFF. CDR3 nucleotide sequence: TGTGCCAGTAGTCCCGGGGGAGATGAGCAGTTCTTC.

This clonotype was found once. The J gene is TRBJ1-5, the V gene TRBV5-6; D is unresolved. The ends were cut back, 3 bases at V and 6 bases at J, with 7 bases in the middle. CDR3 size: 12 residues. The germline V gene encodes CDR1 SGHDT and CDR2 YYEEEE. The CDR3 DNA reads TGTGCCAGCAGCTCCTCCAGTCAGCCCCAGCATTTT. It yields the protein CASSSSSQPQHF.

The chain carries TRBV6-2 or TRBV6-3 and TRBJ2-7, with TRBD1 matching 9 bases. V was clipped by 2 bases and J by 5 bases; unmatched bases: 4. In germline, CDR1 is MNHEY, CDR2 SVGEGT. The CDR3 runs 14 residues. This CDR3 reads CASSYGTGGHEQYF. The CDR3 bases are TGTGCCAGCAGTTACGGTACAGGGGGCCACGAGCAGTACTTC.

This clonotype occurred once. The genes are TRBV29-1 and TRBJ2-3; D call uncertain. The CDR3 has 14 amino acids. The germline CDR1 and CDR2 sequences are SQVTM and ANQGSEA. V was trimmed by 6 bases and J by 0 bases, leaving 13 bases between them. Here the CDR3 reads CSVNVRSSTDTQYF. The CDR3 DNA reads TGCAGCGTCAATGTGAGAAGCAGCACAGATACGCAGTATTTT.

Concerning this clonotype itself: Because it lacks the conserved phenylalanine or tryptophan at the end, this CDR3 is likely a read error. The chain uses TRBV4-2 and TRBJ1-2, with D unclear. Trimming removed 4 bases from V and 3 bases from J, with 21 bases in between. The CDR3 spans 17 residues. The germline V gene encodes CDR1 LGHNA and CDR2 YNFKEQ. The CDR3 here is CASSPSSGRVGYYGYTL. DNA of the CDR3: TGTGCCAGCAGCCCATCTTCCGGGAGAGTGGGCTACTATGGCTACACCTTA.

This clonotype was observed a handful of times. The genes are TRBV19 and TRBJ1-1; D is unclear. Trimming removed 5 bases at V and 0 bases at J, with 7 bases between. The CDR3 has 13 residues. The germline gives CDR1 LNHDA, CDR2 SQIVND (reference sequence). CDR3 nucleotides: TGTGCCAGTAGTTTCGGACTGAACACTGAAGCTTTCTTT. This sequence encodes CASSFGLNTEAFF.

This clonotype has more than one count but fewer than ten. The genes are TRBV28 and TRBJ1-1; possibly TRBD1 for D (6 bases). There are 13 residues in the CDR3. Trimming removed 7 bases at V and 5 bases at J, with 14 bases between. Germline V gene data show CDR1 as MDHEN and CDR2 as SYDVKM. For the CDR3, the DNA is TGTGCCAGCACCCTAACAGGGCGAACTGAAGCTTTCTTT. Translating it yields CASTLTGRTEAFF.

This clonotype has a handful of counts. V usage is TRBV7-6 and J usage is TRBJ1-5; no clear D. The CDR3 is 14 residues long. Trimming shortened V by 5 bases and J by 5 bases, and 13 bases separated the two germline ends. Germline CDR1 and CDR2: SGHVS and FNYEAQ. The DNA for the CDR3 is TGTGCCAGCAGCCCGACCTACAGCGATCAGCCCCAGCATTTT. This sequence encodes CASSPTYSDQPQHF.

The rearrangement joins TRBV4-3 to TRBJ1-2, with TRBD1 identical over 8 bases. The CDR3 sequence is 14 residues long. V was clipped by 8 bases and J by 2 bases; unmatched bases: 7. The V gene's germline CDR1 is LGHNA and CDR2 YSLEER. In nucleotides, the CDR3 is TGCGCCAGCTCAGATTGGACAGGGAACTATGGCTACACCTTC. It codes for CASSDWTGNYGYTF.

This clonotype was observed at least ten times. The chain has TRBV7-8 and TRBJ2-1; D gene unclear. Germline V lookup: CDR1 SGHVS, CDR2 FQNEAQ. Trimming stripped 1 base from V and 9 bases from J, with 19 bases between. This CDR3 has 16 residues. CDR3 residues: CASSLETGFALSEQFF. The DNA for the CDR3 is TGTGCCAGCAGCTTAGAGACCGGGTTCGCTTTAAGTGAGCAGTTCTTC.

At least ten counts were recorded for this clonotype. V is TRBV6-2 or TRBV6-3 and J is TRBJ1-6; D is undetermined. Per germline, CDR1 MNHEY and CDR2 SVGEGT. The CDR3 consists of 16 residues. V lost 0 bases and J 0 bases, leaving 6 bases between the germline ends. The CDR3 here is CASSYSGDSYNSPLHF. The DNA of the CDR3 is TGTGCCAGCAGTTACTCGGGAGACTCCTATAATTCACCCCTCCACTTT.

This rearrangement joins TRBV4-3 to TRBJ1-4, with 8 bases fitting TRBD1. V gave up 2 bases and J gave up 0 bases; unmatched junction bases: 8. The CDR3 contains 18 residues. Germline CDR1 and CDR2: LGHNA and YSLEER. For the CDR3, the DNA is TGCGCCAGCAGCCAATCCCCGACAGGGGTTACAACTAATGAAAAACTGTTTTTT. Its translation is CASSQSPTGVTTNEKLFF.

This clonotype was counted only a few times. In DNA, the CDR3 is TGTGCCAGCAGTTCGGGACATACGAACACCGGGGAGCTGTTTTTT. Protein product: CASSSGHTNTGELFF. V is TRBV28 and J is TRBJ2-2, with D possibly matching TRBD1 (6 bases). This CDR3 spans 15 amino acids. V lost 4 bases and J 0 bases, leaving 9 bases between the germline ends. The germline gives CDR1 MDHEN, CDR2 SYDVKM.

Only a few counts were recorded for this clonotype. The chain couples TRBV29-1 to TRBJ2-3; D not certain. V lost 4 bases, J lost 4 bases, and 3 bases lay in between. Germline lookup yields CDR1 SQVTM and CDR2 ANQGSEA. The length of the CDR3 is 10 residues. The CDR3 loop reads CSVVADTQYF. The CDR3 DNA reads TGCAGCGTTGTGGCAGATACGCAGTATTTT.

This clonotype was picked up a small number of times. The chain joins TRBV6-6 to TRBJ2-7, with 7 bases aligning to TRBD1. Trimming removed 2 bases from V and 2 bases from J; junction bases left unmatched: 3. Germline V lookup: CDR1 MNHNY, CDR2 SVGAGI (reference sequence). The CDR3 is 14 amino acids. The CDR3 reads CASSYGTVTYEQYF. The CDR3 nucleotides are TGTGCCAGCAGTTACGGGACAGTGACCTACGAGCAGTACTTC.

The V call is TRBV6-2 or TRBV6-3, the J call TRBJ2-2; D is undetermined. V was pared by 0 bases and J by 1 base, with 9 bases between. Germline V gene lookup returns CDR1 MNHEY and CDR2 SVGEGT. This CDR3 has 16 residues. As DNA, the CDR3 is TGTGCCAGCAGTTACTCGAATCTAGAGAACACCGGGGAGCTGTTTTTT. Protein sequence: CASSYSNLENTGELFF.

The chain uses TRBV7-9 and TRBJ2-3, with D perhaps matching TRBD1 (6 bases). V lost 4 bases, J lost 6 bases, and 20 bases lay in between. This CDR3 region has 16 residues. From germline, CDR1 is SEHNR and CDR2 FQNEAQ (reference sequence). CDR3 sequence reads: CASSSPPGTSFDTQYF. CDR3 sequence (DNA): TGTGCCAGCAGCTCACCACCGGGGACATCTTTTGATACGCAGTATTTT.

The chain joins TRBV13 to TRBJ1-6, with TRBD1 matching 10 bases. Germline V CDR1 and CDR2: PRHDT, FYEKMQ (reference sequence). J was trimmed by 10 bases and V by 4 bases; bases with no gene match: 7. There are 15 residues in the CDR3. CDR3 in amino acids: CASSSTGGEGSPLHF. As DNA, the CDR3 is TGTGCCAGCAGCTCGACAGGGGGCGAAGGGTCACCCCTCCACTTT.

There are a few counts of this clonotype. The rearrangement uses TRBV9 and TRBJ2-1, with TRBD2 as a possible D gene (5 bases). This CDR3 spans 14 amino acids. Deletions cut 3 bases from V and 8 bases from J, with 15 bases between. In germline, CDR1 is SGDLS, CDR2 YYNGEE. CDR3 protein: CASSARVQDYEQFF. The CDR3 DNA follows: TGTGCCAGCAGCGCCCGGGTCCAGGACTATGAGCAGTTCTTC.

V usage is TRBV7-9 and J usage is TRBJ2-1, with D possibly matching TRBD1 (6 bases). CDR1 is SEHNR, CDR2 FQNEAQ, per germline (reference sequence). V lost 2 bases, J lost 2 bases, and 7 bases lay in between. This CDR3 contains 14 residues. The CDR3 bases are TGTGCCAGCAGCTTATGGACAGCCTACAATGAGCAGTTCTTC. This sequence encodes CASSLWTAYNEQFF. The full variable domain, rest sourced from reference TRBV7-9 and TRBJ2-1, is DTGVSQNPRHKITKRGQNVTFRCDPISEHNRLYWYRQTLGQGPEFLTYFQNEAQLEKSRLLSDRFSAERPKGSFSTLEIQRTEQGDSAMYLCASSLWTAYNEQFFGPGTRLTVL.

The chain recombines TRBV9 with TRBJ2-1; 9 bases fit TRBD2. The CDR3 runs 19 residues. CDR1 is SGDLS and CDR2 is YYNGEE in the germline V gene. J was trimmed by 7 bases and V by 2 bases; bases with no gene match: 19. CDR3 sequence reads: CASSVSVGISGGRGNEQFF. The DNA for the CDR3 is TGTGCCAGCAGCGTTAGCGTTGGCATTAGCGGGGGAAGGGGGAATGAGCAGTTCTTC. The whole variable domain, remainder taken from reference TRBV9 and TRBJ2-1, is DSGVTQTPKHLITATGQRVTLRCSPRSGDLSVYWYQQSLDQGLQFLIQYYNGEERAKGNILERFSAQQFPDLHSELNLSSLELGDSALYFCASSVSVGISGGRGNEQFFGPGTRLTVL.